This TCR beta chain was sequenced for a study of CD8 T cells in Susac syndrome. The overall study: The sequenced Susac syndrome patients included more than five who had clinically active disease and about 8 who were in remission.

The CDR3 sequence is 15 residues long. V was shortened by 6 bases and J by 1 base, with 10 bases between the two germline ends. CDR1 and CDR2 (germline): PRHDT, FYEKMQ (reference sequence). An input of about 0.5 to 1 ug of RNA was subjected to reverse transcription using random hexamers. The authors amplified TCR beta CDR3 across 54 Vbeta and 13 Jbeta using immunoSEQ multiplex PCR. TCRdb ran MiXCR on the immunoSEQ multiplex PCR reads and lists one entry per CDR3 protein. The table has approximately 190,000 distinct CDR3 sequences, roughly 94% seen once; the top ten hold less than 0.2%. The chain carries TRBV13 and TRBJ2-6; D might be TRBD1 (6 bases). The sequenced material came from CD8+ T cells from PBMCs. The clonotype was recovered from a human donor with Susac syndrome. The CDR3 sequence is CASSSQGSGANVLTF. The CDR3 nucleotides read TGTGCCAGCAGTTCGCAGGGGTCTGGGGCCAACGTCCTGACTTTC.